The rows below give T cell receptor beta chains drawn from one sample of a study of blood T cell repertoires in COVID-19. Profiled with immunoSEQ multiplex PCR; TCRdb holds only in-frame clones, not every one. In the table there are under 200,000 clones, 86% of which are singletons. The sequenced sample was PBMCs or T cells enriched from blood (not recorded which). These receptors originate from a woman between 40 and 55 years old in a cohort exposed to, infected with or recovered from COVID-19 (not recorded which). Each CDR3 is given with its conserved first and last residue. D genes are given only for firm matches. Clone sizes are given selectively: once, few, many, or a class where the clone is expanded.

TRBJ1-2 | - | - | TRBV25-1 | CASSPNVGLSYGYTF | TGTGCCAGCAGTCCCAACGTGGGACTCTCCTATGGCTACACCTTC
TRBJ2-7 | - | TRBD2 | TRBV11-3 | CASSQAGVTYEQYF | TGTGCCAGCAGTCAAGCGGGAGTAACCTACGAGCAGTACTTC
TRBJ1-1 | - | - | TRBV11-3 | CASSSYSRGASRAFF | TGTGCCAGCAGCTCTTACAGCCGGGGGGCATCGAGAGCTTTCTTT
TRBJ2-3 | - | TRBD2 | TRBV20-1 | CSASPVLAGRADTQYF | TGCAGTGCTAGTCCGGTACTAGCGGGGAGGGCAGATACGCAGTATTTT
TRBJ2-7 | - | - | TRBV5-6 | CASSLGGLYEQYF | TGTGCCAGCAGCTTAGGAGGCCTGTACGAGCAGTACTTC
TRBJ2-5 | - | - | TRBV9 | CASSVVAGAQETQYF | TGTGCCAGCAGCGTAGTGGCGGGGGCTCAAGAGACCCAGTACTTC
TRBJ1-2 | - | - | TRBV6-5 | CASSYPGGGYTF | TGTGCCAGCAGTTACCCGGGGGGTGGCTACACCTTC
TRBJ1-5 | - | TRBD1 | TRBV4-3 | CASSQDRLRGKGQPQHF | TGCGCCAGCAGCCAAGATCGCCTCAGGGGGAAAGGTCAGCCCCAGCATTTT
TRBJ2-1 | - | TRBD1 | TRBV5-4 | CASSPDRGYYNEQFF | TGTGCCAGCAGTCCGGACAGGGGGTATTACAATGAGCAGTTCTTC
TRBJ2-4 | - | TRBD2 | TRBV10-2 | CASSGTGGQNIQYF | TGCGCCAGCAGTGGAACGGGGGGGCAAAACATTCAGTACTTC
TRBJ1-1 | few | - | TRBV7-9 | CASSLVALF | TGTGCCAGCAGTTTGGTGGCCCTCTTT
TRBJ2-5 | - | TRBD1 | TRBV7-8 | CASSLGTGMGETQYF | TGTGCCAGCAGCTTAGGGACAGGGATGGGAGAGACCCAGTACTTC